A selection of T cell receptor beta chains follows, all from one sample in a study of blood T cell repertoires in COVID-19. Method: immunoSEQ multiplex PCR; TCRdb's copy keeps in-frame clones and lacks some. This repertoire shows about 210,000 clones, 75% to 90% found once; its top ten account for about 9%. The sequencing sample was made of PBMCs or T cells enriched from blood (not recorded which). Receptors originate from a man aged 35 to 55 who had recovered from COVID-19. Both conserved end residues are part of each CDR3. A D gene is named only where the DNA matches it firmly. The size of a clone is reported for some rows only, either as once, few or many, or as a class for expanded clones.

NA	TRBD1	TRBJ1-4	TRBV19	TGTGCCAGTAGTGTTCGCAGGGGGCGTACGCTGGTTGGAAAACTGTTTTTT	CASSVRRGRTLVGKLFF
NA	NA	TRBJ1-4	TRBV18	TGTGCCAGCTCACTCAGGGGAATAACTAATGAAAAACTGTTTTTT	CASSLRGITNEKLFF
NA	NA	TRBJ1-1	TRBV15	TGTGCCACCAGCAGAGGGGGTACAGGGAACACTGAAGCTTTCTTT	CATSRGGTGNTEAFF
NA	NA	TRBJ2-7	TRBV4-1	TGCGCCAGCAGCCAAGGTGCAGGGGTGAAGGGGTTCGAGCAGTACTTC	CASSQGAGVKGFEQYF
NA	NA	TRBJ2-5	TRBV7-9	TGTGCCAGCAGCTTTATACTCTCTCAAGAGACCCAGTACTTC	CASSFILSQETQYF
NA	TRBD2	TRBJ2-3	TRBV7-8	TGTGCCAGCAGCTTAGGGGGAGGTAGCGGGAGGGCAGTGGATACGCAGTATTTT	CASSLGGGSGRAVDTQYF
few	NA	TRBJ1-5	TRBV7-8	TGTGCCAGCAGCTTAGAGGGCGGACTCCAGCATTTT	CASSLEGGLQHF
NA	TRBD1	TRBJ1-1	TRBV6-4	TGTGCCAGCAGTGACGGGACAGGGTCTGAAGCTTTCTTT	CASSDGTGSEAFF
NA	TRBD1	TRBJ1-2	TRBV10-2	TGCGCCAGCAGGGGGACAGGGGGCTTCGATGGCTACACCTTC	CASRGTGGFDGYTF
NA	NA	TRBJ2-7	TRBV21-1	TGTGCCAGCAGCAAAGGTCTGTGCTACGAGCAGTACTTC	CASSKGLCYEQYF
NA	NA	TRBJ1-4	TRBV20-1	TGCAGTGCTAGCAAACAGGAGTTACTGTTTTTT	CSASKQELLFF
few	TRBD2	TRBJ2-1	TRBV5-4	TGTGCCAGCAGCCGGCCTAGCGGGGGGGACGGGGATGAGCAGTTCTTC	CASSRPSGGDGDEQFF
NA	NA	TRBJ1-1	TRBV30	TGTGCCTGGAGTATCTTTTCGGGTGAAGCTTTCTTT	CAWSIFSGEAFF
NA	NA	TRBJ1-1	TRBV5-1	TGCGCCAGCAGCTTGGACGGAGGAAGGAACACTGAAGCTTTCTTT	CASSLDGGRNTEAFF
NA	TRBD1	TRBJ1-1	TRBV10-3	TGTGCCATCAGTCTGGACAGGGTGAACACTGAAGCTTTCTTT	CAISLDRVNTEAFF
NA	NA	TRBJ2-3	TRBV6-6	TGTGCCAGCAGTCATAGCGGATACACAGATACGCAGTATTTT	CASSHSGYTDTQYF
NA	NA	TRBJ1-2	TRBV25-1	TGTGCCAGCAGTCCCTTGGAGACGATTGGCTACACCTTC	CASSPLETIGYTF
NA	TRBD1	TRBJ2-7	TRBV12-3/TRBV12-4	TGTGCCAGCAGTCACAGGGGGCTCTACGAGCAGTACTTC	CASSHRGLYEQYF
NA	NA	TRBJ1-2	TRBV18	TGTGCCAGCTCACCAGACAGGAACTATGGCTACACCTTC	CASSPDRNYGYTF
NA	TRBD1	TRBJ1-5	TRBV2	TGTGCCAGCAGCGCCGGTGGGACAGGGAGCAATCAGCCCCAGCATTTT	CASSAGGTGSNQPQHF
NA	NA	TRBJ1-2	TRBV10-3	TGTGCCATCAGCTCGGGGGGCACAAGCTACACCTTC	CAISSGGTSYTF
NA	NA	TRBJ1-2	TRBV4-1	TGCGGATCGAGACAGTCTCCTAACTATGGCTACACCTTC	CGSRQSPNYGYTF
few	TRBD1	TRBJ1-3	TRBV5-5	TGTGCCAGCAGCTTGGGGGACAGGGGGCACGGAAACACCATATATTTT	CASSLGDRGHGNTIYF
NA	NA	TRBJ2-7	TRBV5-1	TGCGCCAGCAGCCCCAGGGGTCCCCCCTACGAGCAGTACTTC	CASSPRGPPYEQYF
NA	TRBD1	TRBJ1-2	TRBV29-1	TGCAGCGTTGAAGCGTTGGGACAGAGGAACTATGGCTACACCTTC	CSVEALGQRNYGYTF
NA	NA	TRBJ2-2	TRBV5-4	TGTGCCAGCAGCGTGCAGCGGGACACCGGGGAGCTGTTTTTT	CASSVQRDTGELFF